Below, 14 T cell receptor beta chains from the same sample are listed, as sequenced in a study of PD-1 blockade in mismatch repair-deficient tumors. Profiling relied on immunoSEQ multiplex PCR, and the TCRdb table lists in-frame clones only, not all of them. The sample shows about 110,000 clones, about 83% of them seen only once. The sample was peripheral blood, taken approximately 64 weeks after starting pembrolizumab. The receptors come from an adult with mismatch repair-deficient cancer.

The chain combines TRBV30 with TRBJ2-3, with D tentatively TRBD1 (5 bases). The CDR3 spans 16 residues. Per the germline V gene, CDR1 is GTSNPN and CDR2 is SVGIG (reference sequence). The V end lost 3 bases, the J end lost 0 bases, and 16 bases lay between the germline ends. The CDR3 nucleotides are TGTGCCTGGAGCGCCGGTCGACAGTCTAGCACAGATACGCAGTATTTT. As protein: CAWSAGRQSSTDTQYF.

The V and J genes are TRBV5-8 and TRBJ2-7; 11 positions match TRBD2. Germline loops: CDR1 SGHTS, CDR2 YDEGEE. This CDR3 has 14 amino acids. V shed 5 bases, J shed 3 bases, and the junction held 4 bases outside the gene matches. Here the CDR3 reads CASRIGLAGYEQYF. CDR3 DNA: TGTGCCAGCAGAATAGGACTAGCGGGCTACGAGCAGTACTTC. Drawing the rest from reference TRBV5-8 and TRBJ2-7, the complete variable domain is EAGVTQSPTHLIKTRGQQATLRCSPISGHTSVYWYQQALGLGLQFLLWYDEGEERNRGNFPPRFSGRQFPNYSSELNVNALELEDSALYLCASRIGLAGYEQYFGPGTRLTVT.

This sequence joins TRBV5-6 and TRBJ2-1; D is undetermined. Germline V lookup: CDR1 SGHDT, CDR2 YYEEEE. V was pared by 1 base and J by 3 bases, with 5 bases between. The CDR3 is 13 residues long. CDR3 nucleotides: TGTGCCAGCAGCTTGAGCAGCTACAATGAGCAGTTCTTC. Translated: CASSLSSYNEQFF.

This clone came up a few times. The chain combines TRBV6-5 with TRBJ1-2; TRBD1 agrees at 9 bases. With 2 bases clipped from V and 6 bases from J, the junction kept 7 bases outside the gene matches. The CDR3 is made up of 15 amino acids. CDR1 and CDR2 from the germline V gene are MNHEY and SVGAGI. CDR3 protein: CASSYPTGTGNGYTF. The CDR3, as DNA: TGTGCCAGCAGTTACCCGACCGGGACAGGGAATGGCTACACCTTC.

Points on this clone: The sample holds other DNA sequences that translate to the same CDR3. V and J are TRBV5-1 and TRBJ2-5, with 7 bases fitting TRBD1. This CDR3 is built from 16 residues. Trimming removed 0 bases from V and 3 bases from J; junction bases left unmatched: 8. From germline, CDR1 is SGHRS and CDR2 YFSETQ. DNA of the CDR3: TGCGCCAGCAGCTTGGTGGGGACCGACAGGGAAGAGACCCAGTACTTC. Amino acid sequence: CASSLVGTDREETQYF.

This clone has only a few counts. The chain couples TRBV19 to TRBJ1-1; no reliable D call. V lost 6 bases and J 2 bases, leaving 13 bases between the germline ends. Germline-derived CDR1 and CDR2 are LNHDA and SQIVND (reference sequence). The CDR3 spans 14 residues. The CDR3 sequence: CASSVREINTEAFF. In nucleotides, the CDR3 is TGTGCCAGTAGCGTCCGTGAGATTAACACTGAAGCTTTCTTT.

The J gene is TRBJ2-7, the V gene TRBV18; D is possibly TRBD1 (6 bases). Trimming removed 3 bases at V and 5 bases at J, with 20 bases between. The CDR3 sequence is 16 residues long. Germline-derived CDR1 and CDR2 are KGHSH and LQKENI. Here the CDR3 DNA reads TGTGCCAGCTCACCGCCGAGGGCAGGGGCTAACAACGAGCAGTACTTC. This encodes CASSPPRAGANNEQYF. Together with reference TRBV18 and TRBJ2-7, the CDR3 gives the full variable domain: NAGVMQNPRHLVRRRGQEARLRCSPMKGHSHVYWYRQLPEEGLKFMVYLQKENIIDESGMPKERFSAEFPKEGPSILRIQQVVRGDSAAYFCASSPPRAGANNEQYFGPGTRLTVT.

Only a few counts were recorded for this clone. The V and J genes are TRBV9 and TRBJ1-5, with 7 bases fitting TRBD1. Trimming at V came to 0 bases and at J to 8 bases, leaving 5 bases not matched to a gene. The CDR3 consists of 14 residues. The germline V gene encodes CDR1 SGDLS and CDR2 YYNGEE. The CDR3 DNA is TGTGCCAGCAGCGTAGAGCCAGGGGGTAAGCCCCAGCATTTT. Translation gives CASSVEPGGKPQHF.

The V gene is TRBV29-1, the J gene TRBJ1-1, with D possibly matching TRBD1 (5 bases). V was shortened by 3 bases and J by 7 bases, with 18 bases between the two germline ends. Germline CDR1 is SQVTM and CDR2 is ANQGSEA. The CDR3 contains 14 residues. The CDR3, as DNA: TGCAGCGTTGACGAGGGACTCTTAAAGGGTGAAGCTTTCTTT. Residues: CSVDEGLLKGEAFF. The full variable domain, its missing parts supplied by reference TRBV29-1 and TRBJ1-1, is SAVISQKPSRDICQRGTSLTIQCQVDSQVTMMFWYRQQPGQSLTLIATANQGSEATYESGFVIDKFPISRPNLTFSTLTVSNMSPEDSSIYLCSVDEGLLKGEAFFGQGTRLTVV.

The sample holds one count of this clone. The gene calls are TRBV6-5 and TRBJ2-1; D remains ambiguous. Germline V gene data show CDR1 as MNHEY and CDR2 as SVGAGI. Trimming took 1 base from V and 7 from J, leaving 8 bases between them. This CDR3 region has 13 residues. CDR3 loop: CASSYFGRNEQFF. The DNA of the CDR3 is TGTGCCAGCAGTTACTTCGGCAGGAATGAGCAGTTCTTC.

V usage is TRBV11-3 and J usage is TRBJ2-3; tentative D call: TRBD2 (6 bases). V dropped 3 bases and J dropped 4 bases, with 14 bases sitting between them. Germline loops: CDR1 SGHNT, CDR2 YENEEA. The CDR3 runs 15 residues. The CDR3 coding sequence is TGTGCCAGCAGCTTTCGTAGCGGTACATCAGATACGCAGTATTTT. Its protein product is CASSFRSGTSDTQYF.

The chain couples TRBV30 to TRBJ2-2; D unresolved. The CDR3 covers 16 residues. From germline, CDR1 is GTSNPN and CDR2 SVGIG (reference sequence). V lost 1 base and J lost 2, with 14 bases in between. The CDR3 loop is CAWSAGSGSNTGELFF. The CDR3 nucleotides are TGTGCCTGGAGTGCTGGCTCCGGATCCAACACCGGGGAGCTGTTTTTT.

The J gene is TRBJ1-5, the V gene TRBV6-6; D gene unclear. This CDR3 has 13 residues. The germline V gene has CDR1 MNHNY and CDR2 SVGAGI (reference sequence). Between the trimmed V and J ends, which lost 5 bases and 5 bases, there was a span of 10 bases. Here the CDR3 DNA reads TGTGCCAGCAGTCTTGACGGAGATCAGCCCCAGCATTTT. It is translated as CASSLDGDQPQHF.

The chain is built from TRBV14 and TRBJ2-6, with a possible D match to TRBD1 (5 bases). V dropped 2 bases and J dropped 5 bases, with 13 bases sitting between them. Germline CDR1 SGHDN, CDR2 FVKESK. The CDR3 sequence is 16 residues long. The CDR3, as DNA: TGTGCCAGCAGCCAACAGGGTGCTCTCCGGGCCAACGTCCTGACTTTC. Its translation: CASSQQGALRANVLTF.